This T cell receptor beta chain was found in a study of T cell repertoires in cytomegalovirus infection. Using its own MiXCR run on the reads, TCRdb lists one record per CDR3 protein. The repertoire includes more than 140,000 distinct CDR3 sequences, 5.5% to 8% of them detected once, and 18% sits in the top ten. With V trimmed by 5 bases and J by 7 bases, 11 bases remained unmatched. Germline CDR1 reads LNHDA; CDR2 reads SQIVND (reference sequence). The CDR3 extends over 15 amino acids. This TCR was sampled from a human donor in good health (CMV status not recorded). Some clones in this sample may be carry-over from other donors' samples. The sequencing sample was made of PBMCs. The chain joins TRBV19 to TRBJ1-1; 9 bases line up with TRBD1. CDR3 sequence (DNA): TGTGCCAGTAGTGCACACAGGGGGCTCGATGTTGAAGCTTTCTTT. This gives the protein CASSAHRGLDVEAFF.